The following is a T cell receptor beta chain sequence with its context. Its cognate antigen is unknown. The data originate from a study of blood T cells in healthy people across ages. Study-wide results and caveats: There was a strong correlation between TCR beta diversity and naive T cell percentage. Both higher diversity and more naive CD4+ cells marked long-lived donors when set against aged donors.

V was trimmed by 5 bases and J by 6 bases, leaving 13 bases between them. CDR1 is ENHRY, CDR2 SYGVKD, per germline. The CDR3 is 13 residues long. With a J-beta primer mix and a sample-barcoded 5' primer, a second PCR ran about 7 to 12 cycles. Each cDNA molecule was tagged by a template-switch adaptor that had 12 random nucleotides. TCRdb re-derived calls from the 5' RACE reads in MiXCR, one entry per CDR3 protein. In the table there are approximately 1,700,000 distinct CDR3 sequences, about two fifths of which are singletons. This TCR derives from a human donor in good health. V and J are TRBV10-3 and TRBJ1-2; D uncertain. Material for sequencing was blood. CDR3 in amino acids: CAISQAMGDGYTF. The CDR3 DNA sequence: TGTGCCATCAGTCAAGCTATGGGTGATGGCTACACCTTC.